This TCR beta chain was obtained from a study of blood T cells in healthy people across ages. Study background: Capturing about one barcoded beta molecule per two T cells was achieved by template switching.

Study results and caveats: Donor CMV infection status was unknown, possibly confounding age-related changes in expanded clonotypes. When set beside aged donors, long-lived donors presented more naive CD4+ cells and higher diversity.

A second PCR of 7 to 11 cycles used a sample-barcoded 5' primer and a J-beta primer mix. Tagging of each cDNA molecule was performed by a template-switch adaptor with 12 random nucleotides. TCRdb called the 5' RACE reads again in MiXCR, with one record for every CDR3 protein. The profile shows just over 800,000 distinct CDR3 sequences, 62% of them singletons. The CDR3 is 12 amino acids. CDR1 is MNHNY, CDR2 SVGAGI, per germline (reference sequence). Between the trimmed V and J ends, which lost 6 bases and 3 bases, there was a span of 8 bases. Only one count was recorded for this clonotype. Its matching antigen is unknown.

This rearrangement joins TRBV6-6 to TRBJ1-2; maybe TRBD1 (5 bases). The sequenced sample was blood. The receptor's source is a man between 25 and 39 years old in good health. CDR3 region: CASRGEYYGYTF. CDR3 nucleotide sequence: TGTGCCAGCAGGGGGGAGTACTATGGCTACACCTTC.